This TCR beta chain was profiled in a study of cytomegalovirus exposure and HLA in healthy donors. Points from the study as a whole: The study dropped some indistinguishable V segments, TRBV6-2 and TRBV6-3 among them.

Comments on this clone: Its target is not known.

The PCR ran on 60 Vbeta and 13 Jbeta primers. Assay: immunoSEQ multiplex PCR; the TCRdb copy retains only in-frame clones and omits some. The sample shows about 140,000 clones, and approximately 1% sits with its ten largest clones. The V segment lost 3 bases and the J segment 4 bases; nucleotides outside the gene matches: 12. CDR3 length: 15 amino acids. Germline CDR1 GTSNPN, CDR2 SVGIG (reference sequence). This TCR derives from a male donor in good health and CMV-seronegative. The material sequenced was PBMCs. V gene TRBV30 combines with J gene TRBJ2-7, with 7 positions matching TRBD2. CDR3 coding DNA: TGTGCCTGGAGCCCTCCTAGCGGCCTACGGTACGAGCAGTACTTC. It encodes CAWSPPSGLRYEQYF.